This TCR beta chain is drawn from a study of beta chain features in type 1 diabetes. Study-level background: Summed over all samples, the examined sorted cells came to 95 million to 120 million.

cDNA synthesis used the whole RNA isolate, giving expressed TCRB sequences. Method: immunoSEQ multiplex PCR; TCRdb's copy keeps in-frame clones and lacks some. Of 130,000 or so clones listed, roughly 10% are singletons. The CDR3 runs to 14 residues. Germline loops: CDR1 SEHNR, CDR2 FQNEAQ (reference sequence). V was shortened by 3 bases and J by 6 bases, with 11 bases between the two germline ends. The table lists this clone with many counts. Other DNA sequences in this sample translate to the same CDR3. The TCR sequence derives from a woman aged 40 to 50 in good health. This sequence joins TRBV7-9 and TRBJ1-4, with a tentative D call TRBD1 (6 bases). What was sequenced was central memory CD4+ T cells from blood. CDR3 in amino acids: CASSLGAADEKLFF. The DNA for the CDR3 is TGTGCCAGCAGCTTGGGGGCTGCGGATGAAAAACTGTTTTTT.